This TCR beta chain stems from a study of long-term antiretroviral therapy in people with HIV. General observations from the study: The blood, collected between the mid-2000s and the late 2010s, was possibly taken under older ART regimens. The range of CDR3 lengths in HIV repertoires proved narrower than that found in controls.

DNA was extracted from approximately 0.95-9.8 million thawed cryopreserved PBMC. Running of the v3.0 immunoSEQ assay took place at survey level. A per-sample goal of about 35,000-50,000 T-cell genomes was targeted by sequencing. TCRdb keeps only in-frame clones here, not all; method: immunoSEQ multiplex PCR. This sample yields 25,000 or so clones, of which over 75% are seen a single time; about a tenth belongs to the top ten. Points on this clone: The target antigen is unknown.

Trimming stripped 0 bases from V and 6 bases from J, with 13 bases between. Germline-derived CDR1 and CDR2 are SGHRS and YFSETQ. The CDR3 runs to 15 residues. The clonotype comes from a man aged 18 to 29 with HIV. The material was unsorted PBMCs, obtained 1.5 years before starting antiretroviral therapy. The chain is built from TRBV5-1 and TRBJ2-1; D is perhaps TRBD1 (5 bases). The CDR3 spells CASSLGANRGNEQFF. The CDR3 region has the DNA TGCGCCAGCAGCTTGGGGGCTAATAGGGGCAATGAGCAGTTCTTC.